This passage covers 8 T cell receptor beta chains from one sample sequenced in a study of blood T cells in healthy people across ages (dated by TCRdb to 2013 to 2016). Libraries came from 5' RACE. The instrument given in TCRdb is Illumina HiSeq 2500. The second PCR ran for roughly 6 to 11 cycles and used a J-beta primer mix along with a sample-barcoded 5' primer. Starting from the raw public reads, TCRdb applied fastp trimming at Q25, assembled clones with MiXCR and retained in-frame beta chains. Rows matching on CDR3 protein sequence are summarized as one entry with the most common DNA and genes. In all, the sample holds 780,000 or so distinct CDR3 sequences, and 40% to 65% of those were seen once. Roughly two fifths of the sample comes from the top ten. The sequencing input was blood. The receptors here all came from a man of 80 years or more in good health.

This rearrangement joins TRBV18 to TRBJ1-2; D unresolved. Trimming took 8 bases from V and 7 from J, leaving 14 bases between them. The CDR3 has 12 residues. Germline V lookup: CDR1 KGHSH, CDR2 LQKENI. Here the CDR3 DNA reads TGTGCCAGCGCACGAGGAGACGGTGGCTACACCTTC. Translating gives CASARGDGGYTF.

CDR3 sequence (DNA): TGTGCCTGCGAAGATCCTACTAGCGGGAGCTACAGATACGCGTATTTT. Its protein is CACEDPTSGSYRYAYF. The J gene is TRBJ2-3, the V gene TRBV30, with TRBD2 identical over 11 bases. V lost 6 bases, J lost 14 bases, and 22 bases stayed unmatched. Germline V gives CDR1 GTSNPN, CDR2 SVGIG (reference sequence). This CDR3 is built from 16 residues.

This clonotype was detected only a few times. The CDR3 protein is CASSGLGYEQYF. The CDR3 DNA reads as TGTGCCAGCAGCGGACTGGGGTACGAGCAGTACTTC. The chain joins TRBV5-5 to TRBJ2-7; tentatively, D is TRBD2 (5 bases). The CDR3 covers 12 residues. Germline V gene lookup returns CDR1 SGHKS and CDR2 YYEKEE (reference sequence). V lost 4 bases and J 4 bases, leaving 9 bases between the germline ends.

The table lists this clonotype with a few counts. The genes are TRBV2 and TRBJ1-1; a possible D gene is TRBD1 (5 bases). V was cut by 6 bases and J by 6 bases, with 17 bases left in between. CDR3 length equals 14 residues. The germline gives CDR1 SNHLY, CDR2 FYNNEI. The CDR3, as DNA: TGTGCCAGCAGGGGGACGAGGGGAAGGGCTGAAGCTTTCTTT. It encodes CASRGTRGRAEAFF. Full variable domain (rest looked up from reference TRBV2 and TRBJ1-1): EPEVTQTPSHQVTQMGQEVILRCVPISNHLYFYWYRQILGQKVEFLVSFYNNEISEKSEIFDDQFSVERPDGSNFTLKIRSTKLEDSAMYFCASRGTRGRAEAFFGQGTRLTVV.

This sequence joins TRBV6-1 and TRBJ2-3, with 9 bases fitting TRBD2. The CDR3 spans 14 residues. Germline lookup yields CDR1 MNHNS and CDR2 SASEGT. After removal of 3 bases from V and 14 bases from J, the junction contained 12 bases not matched to a gene. In DNA, the CDR3 is TGTGCCAGCAGTGATGCGGGAGGGCCGAGGCACGCGTATTTT. Protein sequence: CASSDAGGPRHAYF.

The chain couples TRBV5-1 to TRBJ2-7; perhaps TRBD2 as D (7 bases). This CDR3 spans 15 amino acids. The germline V gene has CDR1 SGHRS and CDR2 YFSETQ. Trimming shortened V by 5 bases and J by 0 bases, and 15 bases separated the two germline ends. The CDR3 here is CASRPSGGSSYEQYF. The CDR3 DNA is TGCGCCAGCAGGCCGTCGGGGGGCAGCTCCTACGAGCAGTACTTC. The whole variable domain, filled in from reference TRBV5-1 and TRBJ2-7, reads KAGVTQTPRYLIKTRGQQVTLSCSPISGHRSVSWYQQTPGQGLQFLFEYFSETQRNKGNFPGRFSGRQFSNSRSEMNVSTLELGDSALYLCASRPSGGSSYEQYFGPGTRLTVT.

The table lists this clonotype with a few counts. The chain is built from TRBV5-1 and TRBJ2-5; 7 positions match TRBD1. The DNA end is a closer match to TRBJ2-7, so the J assignment may be wrong. CDR3 length: 15 amino acids. From germline, CDR1 is SGHRS and CDR2 YFSETQ. CDR3 protein: CASSGMTGQVDEQYF. The DNA for the CDR3 is TGCGCCAGCAGCGGGATGACAGGGCAGGTGGACGAGCAGTACTTC.

The V gene is TRBV4-1, the J gene TRBJ2-3; 8 bases align to TRBD2. This CDR3 has 15 residues. V lost 5 bases and J lost 0; bases outside the gene matches: 4. The V gene's germline CDR1 is MGHRA and CDR2 YSYEKL. The CDR3 DNA sequence: TGCGCCAGCAGCAGTAGCGGGACCAGCACAGATACGCAGTATTTT. This translates into CASSSSGTSTDTQYF.